The sequence of this TCR beta chain was determined in a study of graft-versus-host responses after intestinal transplantation. Background on the study: Induction with anti-thymocyte globulin, then tacrolimus and steroids for about 3 years, was given to all recipients.

Processed graft tissue released its intraepithelial and lamina propria lymphocytes. TCRdb's table, derived via immunoSEQ multiplex PCR, lists solely in-frame clones and lacks some. The sample has approximately 14,000 clones; 55% to 75% are singletons. Regarding the study as a whole: Early post-transplant falls in HvG clones accompanied the peak levels of circulating GvH clones. Some patients had graft-donor T cell macrochimerism, and their allografts showed high graft-versus-host to host-versus-graft clonal ratios. Recipient bone marrow held GvH clones, some seen earlier in ileum or blood.

This clone was recorded once. The antigen is undetermined. V was pared by 7 bases and J by 6 bases, with 15 bases between. This CDR3 contains 14 residues. CDR1 and CDR2 (germline): MNHEY, SVGAGI. Sequenced here: ileum tissue, sampled around 98 weeks after intestinal transplantation. This chain connects TRBV6-5 to TRBJ1-4; D gene unclear. This TCR was recovered from a human patient who received an intestinal transplant, so some T cells may come from the graft donor. The CDR3 reads CASKLDLFYEKLFF. CDR3 bases: TGTGCCAGCAAATTAGATCTCTTTTATGAAAAACTGTTTTTT.